These T cell receptor beta chains were read from a single sample in a study of response to subunit inactivated influenza vaccine. TCRdb re-derived calls from the RT-PCR reads in MiXCR, one entry per CDR3 protein. This sample has around 520,000 distinct CDR3 sequences, with 10% to 15% found just once. The source was PBMCs from blood, collected on the day of vaccination. Receptors originate from a man in his forties or fifties who received an inactivated influenza vaccine. Both conserved end residues are part of each CDR3. A D gene is named only where the DNA matches it firmly. Only part of the rows carry a size: once, few, many, or a class if the clone is expanded.

D: .
V: TRBV10-3
J: TRBJ1-2
size: many
length: 15
CDR3: CAISDSGQILRGYTF
DNA: TGTGCCATCAGTGACTCCGGACAGATCTTGAGAGGCTACACCTTC

D: TRBD1
V: TRBV18
J: TRBJ2-7
size: once
length: 18
CDR3: CASSRAPYGNRGNYEQYF
DNA: TGTGCCAGCTCACGGGCACCATATGGCAACAGGGGAAATTACGAGCAGTACTTC

D: TRBD2
V: TRBV5-1
J: TRBJ2-3
size: many
length: 16
CDR3: CASSFTGAGRVDTQYF
DNA: TGCGCCAGCAGCTTCACGGGAGCGGGACGGGTGGATACGCAGTATTTT

D: TRBD2
V: TRBV27
J: TRBJ2-3
size: .
length: 15
CDR3: CASTEVAGGRYTQYF
DNA: TGTGCCAGCACCGAGGTGGCGGGGGGACGATATACGCAGTATTTT

D: TRBD1
V: TRBV6-5
J: TRBJ1-1
size: .
length: 15
CDR3: CASSSLTGEKPEAFF
DNA: TGTGCCAGCAGTTCGCTGACAGGGGAGAAGCCTGAAGCTTTCTTT

D: .
V: TRBV4-3
J: TRBJ1-1
size: .
length: 15
CDR3: CASSPRRDANTEAFF
DNA: TGCGCCAGCAGCCCCCGAAGAGACGCGAACACTGAAGCTTTCTTT

D: .
V: TRBV14
J: TRBJ1-1
size: few
length: 14
CDR3: CASSQARGWTEAFF
DNA: TGTGCCAGCAGCCAGGCCAGGGGTTGGACTGAAGCTTTCTTT

D: TRBD2
V: TRBV2
J: TRBJ2-5
size: few
length: 14
CDR3: CASSVLAAKETQYF
DNA: TGTGCCAGCAGTGTCCTAGCGGCCAAAGAGACCCAGTACTTC

D: TRBD1
V: TRBV20-1
J: TRBJ1-1
size: few
length: 14
CDR3: CSAAHRGRNTEAFF
DNA: TGCAGTGCTGCCCACAGGGGGAGGAACACTGAAGCTTTCTTT

D: TRBD1
V: TRBV9
J: TRBJ1-4
size: few
length: 14
CDR3: CASSVGQGGEKLFF
DNA: TGTGCCAGCAGCGTAGGACAGGGAGGGGAAAAACTGTTTTTT

D: .
V: TRBV4-1
J: TRBJ2-3
size: .
length: 15
CDR3: CASSQGATETDTQYF
DNA: TGCGCCAGCAGCCAAGGGGCGACGGAGACAGATACGCAGTATTTT

D: TRBD2
V: TRBV20-1
J: TRBJ2-3
size: .
length: 14
CDR3: CSAALAGLTDTQYF
DNA: TGCAGTGCCGCGCTAGCGGGTCTCACAGATACGCAGTATTTT

D: .
V: TRBV28
J: TRBJ2-7
size: .
length: 11
CDR3: CASSDPLEQYF
DNA: TGTGCCAGCAGTGACCCGTTAGAGCAGTACTTC

D: TRBD1
V: TRBV28
J: TRBJ2-7
size: few
length: 13
CDR3: CASEGQGGYEQYF
DNA: TGTGCCAGTGAGGGACAGGGAGGTTACGAGCAGTACTTC

D: TRBD2
V: TRBV6-2/TRBV6-3
J: TRBJ2-4
size: medium-sized
length: 15
CDR3: CAILSGGASKNIQYF
DNA: TGTGCCATCCTTAGCGGGGGGGCGTCCAAAAACATTCAGTACTTC

D: .
V: TRBV7-2
J: TRBJ2-5
size: few
length: 16
CDR3: CASSLAASMFRGTQYF
DNA: TGTGCCAGCAGCTTAGCGGCGTCAATGTTTCGTGGGACCCAGTACTTC

D: .
V: TRBV7-2
J: TRBJ2-2
size: many
length: 14
CDR3: CASSLWGRTGELFF
DNA: TGTGCCAGCAGCCTATGGGGACGGACCGGGGAGCTGTTTTTT

D: .
V: TRBV29-1
J: TRBJ2-5
size: many
length: 17
CDR3: CSVEAPGGGRLQETQYF
DNA: TGCAGCGTTGAAGCCCCCGGAGGAGGGAGGCTGCAAGAGACCCAGTACTTC

D: .
V: TRBV20-1
J: TRBJ2-1
size: many
length: 12
CDR3: CSARSFTGEQFF
DNA: TGCAGTGCTAGATCCTTTACGGGCGAGCAGTTCTTC

D: TRBD2
V: TRBV5-1
J: TRBJ2-3
size: few
length: 16
CDR3: CASSLVTSSSTDTQYF
DNA: TGCGCCAGCAGCTTGGTGACTAGCAGTAGCACAGATACGCAGTATTTT

D: .
V: TRBV20-1
J: TRBJ2-7
size: .
length: 15
CDR3: CSARGLRGSTDEQYF
DNA: TGCAGTGCTAGAGGGTTGCGGGGTTCTACCGACGAGCAGTACTTC

D: .
V: TRBV7-9
J: TRBJ2-7
size: few
length: 14
CDR3: CASSLLVGQDEQYF
DNA: TGTGCCAGCAGCTTGTTGGTGGGTCAGGACGAGCAGTACTTC

D: .
V: TRBV11-2
J: TRBJ1-5
size: few
length: 16
CDR3: CASSSDSGLSNQPQHF
DNA: TGTGCCAGCAGTTCGGATTCGGGGCTAAGCAATCAGCCCCAGCATTTT

D: TRBD1
V: TRBV24-1
J: TRBJ2-1
size: .
length: 14
CDR3: CATSDWDRVNEQFF
DNA: TGTGCCACCAGTGATTGGGACAGGGTCAATGAGCAGTTCTTC

D: .
V: TRBV12-3/TRBV12-4
J: TRBJ1-2
size: many
length: 13
CDR3: CASISGPFTRYTF
DNA: TGTGCCAGCATATCCGGGCCCTTCACCCGTTACACCTTC

D: TRBD2
V: TRBV10-3
J: TRBJ2-7
size: .
length: 15
CDR3: CAISTSGTGSYEQYF
DNA: TGTGCCATCAGTACTAGCGGGACGGGCTCCTACGAGCAGTACTTC